Each of the 24 T cell receptor beta chains below was sequenced from the same sample in a study of blood T cells in healthy people across ages. Using a J-beta primer mix together with a sample-barcoded 5' primer, a second PCR was run for roughly 7 to 12 cycles. TCRdb passed the 5' RACE reads through MiXCR, listing each CDR3 protein once. In the table there are 650,000 to 1,000,000 distinct CDR3 sequences, 46% of which are singletons. The source material was blood. The receptors were gathered from a man aged 80 or over in good health.

This clonotype has just a few counts. The chain joins TRBV11-2 to TRBJ1-2; D ambiguous. The CDR3 is 18 amino acids. V dropped 0 bases and J dropped 3 bases, with 20 bases sitting between them. CDR1 is SGHAT and CDR2 is FQNNGV in the germline V gene. Here the CDR3 reads CASSLDLLGLGFDYGYTF. In DNA, the CDR3 is TGTGCCAGCAGCTTAGATCTATTGGGGTTAGGGTTCGACTATGGCTACACCTTC.

J is TRBJ2-3 and V is TRBV7-9; a possible D gene is TRBD1 (6 bases). Trimming took 1 base from V and 4 from J, leaving 9 bases between them. Per the germline V gene, CDR1 is SEHNR and CDR2 is FQNEAQ (reference sequence). CDR3 size: 14 residues. CDR3 region: CASSLDTGPDTQYF. CDR3 nucleotide sequence: TGTGCCAGCAGCTTAGATACAGGGCCAGATACGCAGTATTTT.

The chain couples TRBV4-2 to TRBJ2-3; 7 positions agree with TRBD2. From germline, CDR1 is LGHNA and CDR2 YNFKEQ. The CDR3 has 16 amino acids. The V gene end was trimmed by 1 base and the J gene end by 2 bases; junction bases not matched to a gene: 6. The CDR3 reads CASSQGEGGPTDTQYF. CDR3 in DNA: TGTGCCAGCAGCCAAGGGGAGGGAGGGCCCACAGATACGCAGTATTTT.

J is TRBJ1-2 and V is TRBV3-1; no definite D call. Between the trimmed V and J ends, which lost 1 base and 1 base, there was a span of 13 bases. This CDR3 has 16 amino acids. CDR1 LGHDT and CDR2 YNNKEL come from the germline V gene (reference sequence). The CDR3 reads CASSQGYSTINYGYTF. The CDR3 DNA sequence: TGTGCCAGCAGCCAAGGGTACAGCACTATTAACTATGGCTACACCTTC.

This clonotype has only one observation. V gene TRBV7-9 combines with J gene TRBJ2-1; D is ambiguous. This CDR3 is 13 amino acids long. The V end lost 3 bases, the J end lost 3 bases, and 6 bases lay between the germline ends. Germline assignment: CDR1 SEHNR and CDR2 FQNEAQ (reference sequence). This chain's CDR3 is CASSFQDYNEQFF. The CDR3 DNA sequence: TGTGCCAGCAGCTTCCAGGACTACAATGAGCAGTTCTTC.

The rearrangement uses TRBV29-1 and TRBJ1-1; D remains unclear. Deletions cut 7 bases from V and 1 base from J, with 13 bases between. CDR1 is SQVTM and CDR2 is ANQGSEA in the germline V gene. This CDR3 is built from 13 residues. Here the CDR3 DNA reads TGCAGCGGAAGGACCCAGGAGAACACTGAAGCTTTCTTT. Translated: CSGRTQENTEAFF.

A few counts support this clonotype. The gene calls are TRBV12-3 or TRBV12-4 and TRBJ2-3, with D unclear. Between the trimmed V and J ends, which lost 1 base and 0 bases, there was a span of 8 bases. This CDR3 contains 15 residues. CDR3 bases: TGTGCCAGCAGTTTAGGGGAACCTAGCACAGATACGCAGTATTTT. Its protein product is CASSLGEPSTDTQYF.

The chain recombines TRBV11-1 with TRBJ2-1; 9 bases map to TRBD2. Gene TRBJ2-7 matches the end of the DNA better, so the J call may be wrong. CDR1 is SGHAT, CDR2 FQDESV, per germline (reference sequence). The CDR3 consists of 14 residues. In nucleotides, the CDR3 is TGTGCCAGCAGCATTAGCGGGAGAAGCTACGAGCAGTACTTC. Its protein is CASSISGRSYEQYF.

The chain joins TRBV20-1 to TRBJ2-1; D gene unclear. Germline values: CDR1 DFQATT, CDR2 SNEGSKA (reference sequence). Trimming took 6 bases from V and 12 from J, leaving 21 bases between them. The CDR3 covers 13 residues. CDR3 nucleotides: TGCAGTGCCAACGGAGACTCACAAAACAGGCAGTTCTTC. Amino acids: CSANGDSQNRQFF.

The chain combines TRBV7-2 with TRBJ1-2; tentative D call: TRBD1 (6 bases). V lost 6 bases, J lost 1 base, and 15 bases lay in between. The CDR3 has 15 residues. Germline V lookup: CDR1 SGHTA, CDR2 FQGNSA. The CDR3 region has the DNA TGTGCCAGCAGTAGGGGGGGAGATATTAACTATGGCTACACCTTC. It specifies CASSRGGDINYGYTF.

The V call is TRBV10-3, the J call TRBJ1-6; 10 nucleotides agree with TRBD1. J gave up 7 bases and V 9 bases, and 3 bases lay outside the gene matches. The CDR3 sequence is 13 residues long. The germline V gene encodes CDR1 ENHRY and CDR2 SYGVKD. CDR3 loop: CAMGTGENSPLHF. CDR3 in DNA: TGTGCCATGGGGACAGGGGAGAATTCACCCCTCCACTTT.

This clonotype was counted a few times. The J gene is TRBJ1-2, the V gene TRBV28, with a tentative D call TRBD1 (5 bases). Germline V gene lookup returns CDR1 MDHEN and CDR2 SYDVKM. The length of the CDR3 is 13 residues. Trimming took off 6 bases at V and 8 bases at J, with 16 bases between the two ends. The CDR3 DNA is TGTGCCAGCAGCCCTGGGGGGGTTCGGGGCTACACCTTC. Its translation: CASSPGGVRGYTF.

The rearrangement joins TRBV21-1 to TRBJ2-3. TRBV21-1 is a pseudogene segment. The CDR3 spans 13 residues. This CDR3 is CASKRKLTDTQYF. In DNA form, the CDR3 reads TGTGCCAGCAAAAGGAAACTAACAGATACGCAGTATTTT.

The V and J genes are TRBV5-1 and TRBJ2-5; TRBD2 matches 10 bases. The CDR3 contains 14 residues. V shed 5 bases and J 4 bases; nucleotides not matched to a gene: 5. Germline assignment: CDR1 SGHRS and CDR2 YFSETQ. In nucleotides, the CDR3 is TGCGCCAGCAGAGCGGGAGGGCCCCGAGAGACCCAGTACTTC. Translated, it gives CASRAGGPRETQYF.

This clonotype was observed a single time. V and J are TRBV20-1 and TRBJ2-7; TRBD1 agrees at 8 bases. Per the germline V gene, CDR1 is DFQATT and CDR2 is SNEGSKA (reference sequence). V gave up 6 bases and J gave up 9 bases; unmatched junction bases: 13. The CDR3 length is 13 residues. Here the CDR3 DNA reads TGCAGTGCCGGGACAGGACTTGCCCGTGGGCAGTACTTC. Amino acid sequence: CSAGTGLARGQYF.

The chain joins TRBV3-1 to TRBJ2-7; D gene unclear. The CDR3 runs 13 residues. Per the germline V gene, CDR1 is LGHDT and CDR2 is YNNKEL (reference sequence). Trimming took off 0 bases at V and 2 bases at J, with 5 bases between the two ends. The CDR3 spells CASSQESPYEQYF. DNA for the CDR3: TGTGCCAGCAGCCAAGAGTCTCCCTACGAGCAGTACTTC.

This clonotype was recorded a few times. The CDR3 region has the DNA TGTGCCAGCAGCTTACTTCCAGGGGGCTACAATGAGCAGTTCTTC. It yields the protein CASSLLPGGYNEQFF. The rearrangement links TRBV11-2 to TRBJ2-1; TRBD1 aligns across 7 bases. CDR1 is SGHAT and CDR2 is FQNNGV in the germline V gene. The length of the CDR3 is 15 residues. The junction had 4 bases not matched to a gene; V was cut back by 2 bases and J by 3 bases. Together with reference TRBV11-2 and TRBJ2-1, the CDR3 gives the full variable domain: EAGVAQSPRYKIIEKRQSVAFWCNPISGHATLYWYQQILGQGPKLLIQFQNNGVVDDSQLPKDRFSAERLKGVDSTLKIQPAKLEDSAVYLCASSLLPGGYNEQFFGPGTRLTVL.

The V gene is TRBV5-1, the J gene TRBJ2-3, with 8 bases lining up with TRBD2. This CDR3 spans 16 amino acids. The germline V gene encodes CDR1 SGHRS and CDR2 YFSETQ. With V trimmed by 0 bases and J by 4 bases, 7 bases remained unmatched. CDR3 sequence: CASSLVPGGRADTQYF. The CDR3 DNA follows: TGCGCCAGCAGCTTGGTCCCGGGAGGGCGCGCAGATACGCAGTATTTT.

This clonotype was detected only once. The chain joins TRBV7-2 to TRBJ2-1, with 9 bases lining up with TRBD1. V was pared by 6 bases and J by 4 bases, with 7 bases of the junction left unmatched. The germline gives CDR1 SGHTA, CDR2 FQGNSA. The CDR3 sequence is 15 residues long. The CDR3 DNA reads TGTGCCAGCAGGACTGGCGGGACAGGGTACAATGAGCAGTTCTTC. The encoded protein is CASRTGGTGYNEQFF.

This clonotype was seen a handful of times. The chain recombines TRBV18 with TRBJ2-5; no clear D. The CDR3 loop spans 14 amino acids. V was pared by 6 bases and J by 0 bases, with 11 bases between. In germline, CDR1 is KGHSH, CDR2 LQKENI. The DNA of the CDR3 is TGTGCCAGCTCTCCGGTGAACAACCAAGAGACCCAGTACTTC. Its translation: CASSPVNNQETQYF.

The chain combines TRBV10-3 with TRBJ2-5; 11 nucleotides match TRBD2. V shed 2 bases, J shed 11 bases, and the junction held 10 bases outside the gene matches. Germline V gene sequence: CDR1 ENHRY, CDR2 SYGVKD. The CDR3 is 15 amino acids. CDR3 in amino acids: CAISEPVAGGKEQYF. For the CDR3, the DNA is TGTGCCATCAGTGAGCCGGTAGCGGGAGGGAAAGAGCAGTACTTC.

The chain is built from TRBV4-3 and TRBJ2-1; no reliable D call. CDR3 length: 17 amino acids. The V end was cut by 0 bases, the J end by 4 bases, with 16 bases between. Germline values: CDR1 LGHNA, CDR2 YSLEER. CDR3 loop: CASSQDTPAPGYNEQFF. The CDR3, as DNA: TGCGCCAGCAGCCAAGATACCCCAGCCCCAGGTTACAATGAGCAGTTCTTC.

In its sample, this clonotype was seen a few times. The rearrangement uses TRBV7-8 and TRBJ1-1; 8 positions agree with TRBD1. The CDR3 is made up of 16 amino acids. Germline loops: CDR1 SGHVS, CDR2 FQNEAQ. The V gene end was trimmed by 1 base and the J gene end by 3 bases; junction bases not matched to a gene: 7. The CDR3 region is CASSLVTGEMDTEAFF. In DNA, the CDR3 is TGTGCCAGCAGCTTAGTGACAGGGGAAATGGACACTGAAGCTTTCTTT.

As concerns this clonotype: The junction and the germline gene differ at one end; a read error may be behind it. The rearrangement joins TRBV6-1 to TRBJ1-2; D is ambiguous. CDR3 length equals 16 residues. Germline-derived CDR1 and CDR2 are MNHNS and SASEGT. CDR3 loop: CAGSESSVEGGWGYTF. The CDR3 DNA reads as TGTGCCGGCAGTGAAAGCTCGGTAGAGGGAGGTTGGGGCTACACCTTC.